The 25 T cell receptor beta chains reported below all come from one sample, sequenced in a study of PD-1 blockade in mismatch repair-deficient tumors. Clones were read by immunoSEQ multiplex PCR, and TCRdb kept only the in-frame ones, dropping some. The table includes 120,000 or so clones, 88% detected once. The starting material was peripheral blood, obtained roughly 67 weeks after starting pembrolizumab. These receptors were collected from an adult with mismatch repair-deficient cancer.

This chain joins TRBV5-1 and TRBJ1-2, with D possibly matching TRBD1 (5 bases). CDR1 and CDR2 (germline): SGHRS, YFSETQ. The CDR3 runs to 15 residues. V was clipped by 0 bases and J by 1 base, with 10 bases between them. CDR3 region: CASSLGDQGNYGYTF. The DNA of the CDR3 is TGCGCCAGCAGCTTGGGCGACCAGGGTAACTATGGCTACACCTTC.

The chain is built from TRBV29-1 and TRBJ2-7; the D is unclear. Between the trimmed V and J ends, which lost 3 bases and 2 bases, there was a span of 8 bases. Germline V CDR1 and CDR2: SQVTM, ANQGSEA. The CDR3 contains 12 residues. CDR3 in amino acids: CSVDVGPYEQYF. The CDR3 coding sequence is TGCAGCGTTGATGTCGGACCCTACGAGCAGTACTTC.

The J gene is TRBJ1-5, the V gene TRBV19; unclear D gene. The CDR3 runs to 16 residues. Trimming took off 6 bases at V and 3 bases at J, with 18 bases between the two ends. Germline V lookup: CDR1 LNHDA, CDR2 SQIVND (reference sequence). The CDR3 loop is CASREGRWHFNQPQHF. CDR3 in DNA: TGTGCCAGTAGGGAAGGCCGGTGGCACTTCAATCAGCCCCAGCATTTT.

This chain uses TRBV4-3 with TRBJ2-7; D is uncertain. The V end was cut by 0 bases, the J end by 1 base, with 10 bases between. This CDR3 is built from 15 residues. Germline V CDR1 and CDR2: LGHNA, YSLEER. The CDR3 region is CASSQDYLRSYEQYF. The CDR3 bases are TGCGCCAGCAGCCAAGATTATCTCCGATCCTACGAGCAGTACTTC.

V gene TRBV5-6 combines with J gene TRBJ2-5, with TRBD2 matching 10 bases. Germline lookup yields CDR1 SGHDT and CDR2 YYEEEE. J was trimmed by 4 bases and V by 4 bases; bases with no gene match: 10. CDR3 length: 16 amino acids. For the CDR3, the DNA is TGTGCCAGCAGCCCCGGCCTAGCGGGAGATCGAGAGACCCAGTACTTC. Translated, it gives CASSPGLAGDRETQYF.

CDR3 sequence: CASSLAGGVPYEQYF. CDR3 in DNA: TGTGCCAGCAGCTTAGCCGGAGGGGTCCCTTACGAGCAGTACTTC. This chain uses TRBV7-9 with TRBJ2-7, with a tentative D call TRBD2 (6 bases). This CDR3 is 15 amino acids long. Germline values: CDR1 SEHNR, CDR2 FQNEAQ (reference sequence). V lost 0 bases and J 4 bases, leaving 13 bases between the germline ends.

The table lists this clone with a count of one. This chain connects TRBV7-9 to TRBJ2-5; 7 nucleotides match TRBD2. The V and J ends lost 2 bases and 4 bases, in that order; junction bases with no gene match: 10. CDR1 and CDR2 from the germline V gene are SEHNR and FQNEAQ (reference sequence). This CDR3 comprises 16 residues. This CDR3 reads CASSLSLAGVRETQYF. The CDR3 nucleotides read TGTGCCAGCAGCTTAAGTTTGGCGGGAGTGAGAGAGACCCAGTACTTC.

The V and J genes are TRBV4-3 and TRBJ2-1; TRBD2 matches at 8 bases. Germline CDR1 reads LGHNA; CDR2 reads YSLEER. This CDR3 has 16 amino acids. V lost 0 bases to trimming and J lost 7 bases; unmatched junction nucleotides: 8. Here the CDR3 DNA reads TGCGCCAGCAGCCAAGATGAGGGACTAGTGGGGAATGAGCAGTTCTTC. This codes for CASSQDEGLVGNEQFF.

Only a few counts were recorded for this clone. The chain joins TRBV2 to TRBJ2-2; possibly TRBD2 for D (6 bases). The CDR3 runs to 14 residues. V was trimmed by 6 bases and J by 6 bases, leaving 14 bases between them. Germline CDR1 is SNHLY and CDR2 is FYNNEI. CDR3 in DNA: TGTGCCAGCAGCCAGGAGGGTTATTCCGGGGAGCTGTTTTTT. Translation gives CASSQEGYSGELFF.

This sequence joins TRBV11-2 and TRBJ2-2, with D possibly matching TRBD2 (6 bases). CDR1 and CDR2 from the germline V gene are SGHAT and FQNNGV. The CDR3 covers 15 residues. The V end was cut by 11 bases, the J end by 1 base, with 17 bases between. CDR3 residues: CASRRPGLNTGELFF. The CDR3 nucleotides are TGTGCCTCCCGAAGACCGGGACTGAACACCGGGGAGCTGTTTTTT.

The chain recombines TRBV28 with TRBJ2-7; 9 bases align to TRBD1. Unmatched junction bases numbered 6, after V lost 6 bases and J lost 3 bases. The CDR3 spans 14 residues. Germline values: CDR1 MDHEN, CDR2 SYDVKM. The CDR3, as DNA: TGTGCCAGCAGCCCTAGACAGGGGGTCTACGAGCAGTACTTC. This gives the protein CASSPRQGVYEQYF.

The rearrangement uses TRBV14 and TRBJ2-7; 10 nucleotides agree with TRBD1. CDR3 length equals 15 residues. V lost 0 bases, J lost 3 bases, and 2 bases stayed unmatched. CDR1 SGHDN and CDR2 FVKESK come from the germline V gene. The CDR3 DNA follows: TGTGCCAGCAGCCAAGAGACAGGGGGCATCTACGAGCAGTACTTC. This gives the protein CASSQETGGIYEQYF. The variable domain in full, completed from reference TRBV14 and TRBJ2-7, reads EAGVTQFPSHSVIEKGQTVTLRCDPISGHDNLYWYRRVMGKEIKFLLHFVKESKQDESGMPNNRFLAERTGGTYSTLKVQPAELEDSGVYFCASSQETGGIYEQYFGPGTRLTVT.

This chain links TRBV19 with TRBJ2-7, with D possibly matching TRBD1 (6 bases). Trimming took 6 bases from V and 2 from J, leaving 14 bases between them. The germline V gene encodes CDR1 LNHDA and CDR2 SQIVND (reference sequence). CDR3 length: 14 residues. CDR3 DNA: TGTGCCAGTAGCTCACGGGACAAGCCCTACGAGCAGTACTTC. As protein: CASSSRDKPYEQYF.

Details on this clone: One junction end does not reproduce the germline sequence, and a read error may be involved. As DNA, the CDR3 is TGCGCCAGCAGCCCGGTCTCACGGGACGGCGTGGGGTTAGCCTTC. Its translation is CASSPVSRDGVGLAF. The V gene is TRBV4-3, the J gene TRBJ1-2; tentative D call: TRBD1 (5 bases). The CDR3 contains 15 residues. Germline V lookup: CDR1 LGHNA, CDR2 YSLEER.

CDR3 DNA sequence: TGTGCCAGCAGACCTGGGTGGGCCGACTCCTACGAGCAGTACTTC. This gives the protein CASRPGWADSYEQYF. The V and J genes are TRBV28 and TRBJ2-7; no reliable D call. Germline V gene lookup returns CDR1 MDHEN and CDR2 SYDVKM. Trimming pared 6 bases from V and 0 bases from J, leaving 15 bases between. The CDR3 runs to 15 residues.

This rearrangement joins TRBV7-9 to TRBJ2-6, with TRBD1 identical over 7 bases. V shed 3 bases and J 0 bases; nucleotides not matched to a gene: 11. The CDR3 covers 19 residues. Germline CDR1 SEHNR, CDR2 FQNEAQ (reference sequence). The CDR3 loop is CASSLERDSHISGANVLTF. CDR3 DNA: TGTGCCAGCAGCTTGGAGAGGGACAGTCACATCTCTGGGGCCAACGTCCTGACTTTC. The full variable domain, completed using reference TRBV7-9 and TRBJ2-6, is DTGVSQNPRHKITKRGQNVTFRCDPISEHNRLYWYRQTLGQGPEFLTYFQNEAQLEKSRLLSDRFSAERPKGSFSTLEIQRTEQGDSAMYLCASSLERDSHISGANVLTFGAGSRLTVL.

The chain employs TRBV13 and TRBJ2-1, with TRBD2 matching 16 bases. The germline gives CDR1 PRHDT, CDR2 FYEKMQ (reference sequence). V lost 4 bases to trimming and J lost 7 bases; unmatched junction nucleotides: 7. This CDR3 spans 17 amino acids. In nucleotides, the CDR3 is TGTGCCAGCAGCTCGGGACTAGCGGGAGGGTTAACGAATGAGCAGTTCTTC. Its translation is CASSSGLAGGLTNEQFF.

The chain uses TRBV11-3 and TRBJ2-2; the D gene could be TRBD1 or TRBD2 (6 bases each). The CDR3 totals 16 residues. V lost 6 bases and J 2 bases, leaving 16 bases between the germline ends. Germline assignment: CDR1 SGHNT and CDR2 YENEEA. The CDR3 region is CASSLGGTSNTGELFF. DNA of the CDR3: TGTGCCAGCAGTCTTGGAGGGACATCAAACACCGGGGAGCTGTTTTTT.

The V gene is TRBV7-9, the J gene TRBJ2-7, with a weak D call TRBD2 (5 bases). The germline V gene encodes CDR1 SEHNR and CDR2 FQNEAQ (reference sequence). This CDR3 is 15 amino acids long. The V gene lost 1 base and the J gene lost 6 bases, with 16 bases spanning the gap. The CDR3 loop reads CASSLVVGSSREQYF. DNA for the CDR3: TGTGCCAGCAGCTTAGTGGTAGGGTCTAGCCGCGAGCAGTACTTC.

This CDR3 reads CASSSVPGQGDFNYGYTF. The CDR3 coding sequence is TGTGCCAGCAGCTCCGTCCCAGGGCAGGGAGACTTTAACTATGGCTACACCTTC. The chain carries TRBV7-2 and TRBJ1-2, with D perhaps TRBD1 (5 bases). Germline V gene data show CDR1 as SGHTA and CDR2 as FQGNSA. The ends were cut back, 4 bases at V and 1 base at J, with 22 bases in the middle. This CDR3 contains 18 residues. The full variable domain, its missing parts supplied by reference TRBV7-2 and TRBJ1-2, is GAGVSQSPSNKVTEKGKDVELRCDPISGHTALYWYRQSLGQGLEFLIYFQGNSAPDKSGLPSDRFSAERTGGSVSTLTIQRTQQEDSAVYLCASSSVPGQGDFNYGYTFGSGTRLTVV.

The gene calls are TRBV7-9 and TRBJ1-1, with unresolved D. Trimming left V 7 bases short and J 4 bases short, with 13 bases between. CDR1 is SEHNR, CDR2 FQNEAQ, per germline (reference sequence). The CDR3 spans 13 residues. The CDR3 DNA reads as TGTGCCAGCACGAATGCGGGTGCCACTGAAGCTTTCTTT. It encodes CASTNAGATEAFF.

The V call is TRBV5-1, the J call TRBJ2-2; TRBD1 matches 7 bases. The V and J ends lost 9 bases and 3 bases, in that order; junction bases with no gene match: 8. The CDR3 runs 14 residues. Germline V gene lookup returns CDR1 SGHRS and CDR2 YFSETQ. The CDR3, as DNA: TGCGCCACCAAAACAGGGGTAGACACCGGGGAGCTGTTTTTT. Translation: CATKTGVDTGELFF.

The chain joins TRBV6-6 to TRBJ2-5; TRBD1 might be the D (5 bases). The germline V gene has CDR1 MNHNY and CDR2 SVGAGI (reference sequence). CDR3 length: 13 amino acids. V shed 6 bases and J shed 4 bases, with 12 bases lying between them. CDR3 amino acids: CASSRGQGETQYF. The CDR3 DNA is TGTGCCAGCAGCCGCGGACAAGGAGAGACCCAGTACTTC.

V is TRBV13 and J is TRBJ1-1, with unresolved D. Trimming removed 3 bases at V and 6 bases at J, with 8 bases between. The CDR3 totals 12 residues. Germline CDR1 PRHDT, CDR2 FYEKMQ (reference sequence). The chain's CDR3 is CASSLGSAEAFF. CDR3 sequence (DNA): TGTGCCAGCAGCTTGGGTAGCGCTGAAGCTTTCTTT.

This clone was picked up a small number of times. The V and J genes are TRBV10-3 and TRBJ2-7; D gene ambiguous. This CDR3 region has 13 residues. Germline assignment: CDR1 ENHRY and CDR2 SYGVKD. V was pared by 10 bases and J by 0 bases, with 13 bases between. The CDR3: CATRPPDSYEQYF. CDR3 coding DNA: TGTGCCACCCGACCCCCCGACTCCTACGAGCAGTACTTC.